This T cell receptor (beta chain) came from a study of long-term antiretroviral therapy in people with HIV. The CDR3 spans 12 residues. The V and J ends lost 10 bases and 8 bases respectively, with 17 bases between them. Germline assignment: CDR1 MRHNA and CDR2 SNTAGT. Version v3.0 of the immunoSEQ assay ran at survey level. Here immunoSEQ multiplex PCR was the method, and the copy in TCRdb shows in-frame clones only, minus some. The sample has fewer than 25,000 clones; 95% are singletons. The material was unsorted PBMCs, obtained 4.9 years after starting antiretroviral therapy. This receptor was identified in a woman aged 50 to 60 with HIV. The chain is built from TRBV6-4 and TRBJ1-1, with D maybe TRBD1 (6 bases). The CDR3 region has the DNA TGTGCCAACGGAGAGTGGACAGTAGAAGCTTTCTTT. Amino acids: CANGEWTVEAFF.